Following are 3 T cell receptor beta chains from one sample sequenced in a study of T cell repertoires in cytomegalovirus infection. TCRdb used MiXCR to reprocess the reads, holding one entry per CDR3 protein. The sample includes about 570,000 distinct CDR3 sequences, over 35% of them seen just once. These receptors have no identified antigens. Sequenced material: cultured PBMCs, taken from culture after CMV antigen stimulation. The receptors were gathered from a human donor in good health (CMV status not recorded). Some clones in this sample may be carry-over from other donors' samples.

The chain is built from TRBV5-1 and TRBJ2-1; 11 nucleotides match TRBD2. The CDR3 covers 17 residues. The V gene's germline CDR1 is SGHRS and CDR2 YFSETQ. V gave up 2 bases and J gave up 4 bases; unmatched junction bases: 8. Here the CDR3 reads CASSFGLAGQLYNEQFF. The CDR3, as DNA: TGCGCCAGCAGCTTTGGACTAGCGGGCCAATTATACAATGAGCAGTTCTTC.

The genes are TRBV7-2 and TRBJ2-7; TRBD1 agrees at 7 bases. The germline CDR1 and CDR2 sequences are SGHTA and FQGNSA. With 2 bases clipped from V and 4 bases from J, the junction kept 11 bases outside the gene matches. CDR3 size: 16 residues. The DNA for the CDR3 is TGTGCCAGCAGCTTAAGGACAGGAGGACCCACTTACGAGCAGTACTTC. Translation gives CASSLRTGGPTYEQYF.

The chain is built from TRBV6-1 and TRBJ1-1; possible D gene TRBD1, 5 bases. Trimming stripped 5 bases from V and 7 bases from J, with 11 bases between. The CDR3 is 12 amino acids. Germline CDR1 and CDR2: MNHNS and SASEGT. CDR3 sequence reads: CASSIGDGEAFF. CDR3 coding DNA: TGTGCCAGCAGTATAGGGGACGGTGAAGCTTTCTTT.